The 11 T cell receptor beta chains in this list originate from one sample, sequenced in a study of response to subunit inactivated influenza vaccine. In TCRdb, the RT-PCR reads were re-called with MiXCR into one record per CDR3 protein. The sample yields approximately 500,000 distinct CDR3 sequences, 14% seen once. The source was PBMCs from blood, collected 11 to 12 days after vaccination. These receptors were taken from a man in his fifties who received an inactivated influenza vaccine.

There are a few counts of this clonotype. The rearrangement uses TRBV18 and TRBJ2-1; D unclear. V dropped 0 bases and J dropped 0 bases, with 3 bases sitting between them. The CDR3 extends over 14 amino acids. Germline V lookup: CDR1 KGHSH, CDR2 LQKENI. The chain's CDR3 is CASSPPGSYNEQFF. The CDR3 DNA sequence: TGTGCCAGCTCACCACCGGGCTCCTACAATGAGCAGTTCTTC.

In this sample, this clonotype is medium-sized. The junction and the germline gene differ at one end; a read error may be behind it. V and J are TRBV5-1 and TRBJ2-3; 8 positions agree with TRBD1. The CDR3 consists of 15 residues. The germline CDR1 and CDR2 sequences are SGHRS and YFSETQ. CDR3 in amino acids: CASSLGQGAADTQYF. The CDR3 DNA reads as TGTGCCAGCAGCTTGGGCCAGGGGGCCGCAGATACGCAGTATTTT.

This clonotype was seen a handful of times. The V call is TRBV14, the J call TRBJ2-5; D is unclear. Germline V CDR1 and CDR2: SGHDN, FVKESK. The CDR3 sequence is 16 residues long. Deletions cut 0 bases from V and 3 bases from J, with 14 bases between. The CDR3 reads CASSQDLGSWEETQYF. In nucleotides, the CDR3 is TGTGCCAGCAGCCAAGATCTAGGTAGCTGGGAAGAGACCCAGTACTTC.

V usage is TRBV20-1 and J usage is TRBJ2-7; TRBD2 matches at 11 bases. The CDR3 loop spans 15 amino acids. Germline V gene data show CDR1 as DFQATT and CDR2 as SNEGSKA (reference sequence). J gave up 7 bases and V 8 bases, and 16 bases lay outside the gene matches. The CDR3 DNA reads TGCAGTACAGAGTACGGGACTAGCGGAGCAAGGGAGCAGTACTTC. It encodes CSTEYGTSGAREQYF.

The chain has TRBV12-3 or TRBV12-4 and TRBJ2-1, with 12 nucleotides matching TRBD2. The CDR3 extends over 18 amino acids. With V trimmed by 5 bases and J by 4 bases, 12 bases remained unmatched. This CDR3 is CASSPRTSGNRYYNEQFF. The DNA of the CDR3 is TGTGCCAGCAGTCCAAGGACTAGCGGGAACCGATATTACAATGAGCAGTTCTTC.

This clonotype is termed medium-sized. CDR3 sequence (DNA): TGTGCCATCAGTGAGTCGACTGGGGGAATGGGGAATGAGCAGTTCTTC. Translating it yields CAISESTGGMGNEQFF. The chain has TRBV10-3 and TRBJ2-1; D possibly matches TRBD1 or TRBD2 (5 bases each). The length of the CDR3 is 16 residues. Trimming stripped 0 bases from V and 7 bases from J, with 16 bases between. Germline V lookup: CDR1 ENHRY, CDR2 SYGVKD.

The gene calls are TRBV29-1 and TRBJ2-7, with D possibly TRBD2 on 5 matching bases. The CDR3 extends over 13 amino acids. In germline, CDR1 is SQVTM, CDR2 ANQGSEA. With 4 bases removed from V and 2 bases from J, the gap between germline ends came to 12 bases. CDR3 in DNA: TGCAGCGTTGTAGAGGGAACCACCTACGAGCAGTACTTC. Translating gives CSVVEGTTYEQYF.

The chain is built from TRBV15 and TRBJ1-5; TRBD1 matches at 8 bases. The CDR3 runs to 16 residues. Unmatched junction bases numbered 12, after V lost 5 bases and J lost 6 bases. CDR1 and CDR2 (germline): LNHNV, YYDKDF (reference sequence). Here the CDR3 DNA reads TGTGCCACCAGCGGGTGGACAGGGCGGGTCGGTCAGCCCCAGCATTTT. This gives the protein CATSGWTGRVGQPQHF.

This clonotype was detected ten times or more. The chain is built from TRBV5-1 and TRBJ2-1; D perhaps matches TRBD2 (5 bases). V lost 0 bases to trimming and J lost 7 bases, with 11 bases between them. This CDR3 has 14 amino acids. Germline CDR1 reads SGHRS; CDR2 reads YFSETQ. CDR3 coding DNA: TGCGCCAGCAGCTTGGTAGCGCTCGGGAATGAGCAGTTCTTC. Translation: CASSLVALGNEQFF.

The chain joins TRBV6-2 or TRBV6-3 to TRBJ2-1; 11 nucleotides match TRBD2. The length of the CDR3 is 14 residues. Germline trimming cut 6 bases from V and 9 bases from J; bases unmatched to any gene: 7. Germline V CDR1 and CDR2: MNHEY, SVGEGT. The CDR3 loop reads CASRTTSGAFEQFF. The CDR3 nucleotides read TGTGCCAGCAGGACGACTAGCGGGGCGTTTGAGCAGTTCTTC.

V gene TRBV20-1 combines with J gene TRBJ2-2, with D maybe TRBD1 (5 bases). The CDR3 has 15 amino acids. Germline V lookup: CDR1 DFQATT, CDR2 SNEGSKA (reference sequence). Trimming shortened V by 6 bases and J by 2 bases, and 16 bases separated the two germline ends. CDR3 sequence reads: CSASGPGLNTGELFF. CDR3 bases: TGCAGTGCATCCGGGCCAGGGCTCAACACCGGGGAGCTGTTTTTT.